Each of the 28 T cell receptor beta chains below was sequenced from the same sample in a study of cytomegalovirus exposure and HLA in healthy donors. PCR primers comprised 60 Vbeta and 13 Jbeta primers. Profiled with immunoSEQ multiplex PCR; TCRdb holds only in-frame clones, not every one. The table lists about 80,000 clones, roughly 80% of them singletons, with more than 2.5% in the top ten. The sequencing sample was made of PBMCs. The origin of the receptors is a man aged 50 to 60 in good health and CMV-seronegative.

The CDR3 coding sequence is TGTGCCAGCAGCGGACCGGGACAAAGCACTGAAGCTTTCTTT. It yields the protein CASSGPGQSTEAFF. V gene TRBV7-9 combines with J gene TRBJ1-1; TRBD1 might be the D (6 bases). The V gene's germline CDR1 is SEHNR and CDR2 FQNEAQ (reference sequence). Trimming pared 5 bases from V and 4 bases from J, leaving 14 bases between. The CDR3 has 14 residues.

The chain joins TRBV7-9 to TRBJ1-6; D unresolved. CDR3 length: 15 residues. Germline CDR1 reads SEHNR; CDR2 reads FQNEAQ (reference sequence). V was pared by 0 bases and J by 10 bases, with 13 bases between. The CDR3 region has the DNA TGTGCCAGCAGCTTAGCCGCGGGTTTTCAATCACCCCTCCACTTT. Translation: CASSLAAGFQSPLHF.

The V call is TRBV29-1, the J call TRBJ2-5, with D possibly TRBD2 on 6 matching bases. V shed 8 bases and J shed 1 base, with 11 bases lying between them. Per germline, CDR1 SQVTM and CDR2 ANQGSEA. This CDR3 contains 12 residues. This CDR3 reads CSTWDFQETQYF. CDR3 bases: TGCAGCACTTGGGACTTCCAAGAGACCCAGTACTTC.

This clone is termed medium-sized. The chain combines TRBV4-1 with TRBJ1-4; 10 bases are shared with TRBD1. From germline, CDR1 is MGHRA and CDR2 YSYEKL. V lost 5 bases to trimming and J lost 15 bases; unmatched junction nucleotides: 15. CDR3 length: 15 amino acids. CDR3 sequence (DNA): TGCGCCAGCAGCTCCCCGGGACAGGGGCATGAAAACTTGTTTTTT. Translation: CASSSPGQGHENLFF.

The J gene is TRBJ2-1, the V gene TRBV4-3; TRBD2 aligns across 7 bases. The V gene's germline CDR1 is LGHNA and CDR2 YSLEER. The CDR3 loop spans 14 amino acids. V shed 1 base, J shed 4 bases, and the junction held 1 base outside the gene matches. CDR3 region: CASSQGGGYNEQFF. In nucleotides, the CDR3 is TGCGCCAGCAGCCAAGGGGGGGGTTACAATGAGCAGTTCTTC.

The V and J genes are TRBV19 and TRBJ1-2; 9 nucleotides agree with TRBD1. V was pared by 4 bases and J by 2 bases, with 5 bases of the junction left unmatched. Germline assignment: CDR1 LNHDA and CDR2 SQIVND (reference sequence). The CDR3 totals 15 residues. The CDR3: CASSKGQGGNYGYTF. The CDR3 bases are TGTGCCAGTAGTAAGGGACAGGGAGGGAACTATGGCTACACCTTC.

About this clone itself: The junction shows a germline mismatch at one end, possibly a read error. This chain connects TRBV7-9 to TRBJ1-2; D remains unclear. The CDR3 contains 12 residues. Germline assignment: CDR1 SEHNR and CDR2 FQNEAQ (reference sequence). Here the CDR3 reads CSRRKRNYGYTF. In DNA, the CDR3 is TGTTCCAGGAGGAAGAGGAACTATGGCTACACCTTC.

The chain links TRBV5-1 to TRBJ1-2; D not resolved. The CDR3 has 12 residues. V was clipped by 0 bases and J by 5 bases, with 5 bases between them. From germline, CDR1 is SGHRS and CDR2 YFSETQ. In DNA, the CDR3 is TGCGCCAGCAGCTTGGAGCGGTATGGCTACACCTTC. This sequence encodes CASSLERYGYTF.

The chain links TRBV28 to TRBJ1-2, with TRBD1 matching 7 bases. Germline CDR1 reads MDHEN; CDR2 reads SYDVKM. J lost 6 bases, V lost 4 bases, and 8 bases had no gene match. The CDR3 runs 14 residues. The CDR3 loop reads CASSSDRRQDGYTF. The CDR3 bases are TGTGCCAGCAGTTCGGACAGGCGACAGGATGGCTACACCTTC.

This clone has only one observation. The chain employs TRBV5-4 and TRBJ2-2; TRBD2 aligns across 10 bases. CDR1 and CDR2 from the germline V gene are SGHNT and YYREEE (reference sequence). The length of the CDR3 is 15 residues. Germline trimming cut 6 bases from V and 7 bases from J; bases unmatched to any gene: 9. The CDR3 spells CASIEAGGRSGELFF. The CDR3 DNA is TGTGCCAGCATCGAAGCGGGGGGGCGAAGCGGGGAGCTGTTTTTT. Variable domain in full (rest from reference TRBV5-4 and TRBJ2-2): ETGVTQSPTHLIKTRGQQVTLRCSSQSGHNTVSWYQQALGQGPQFIFQYYREEENGRGNFPPRFSGLQFPNYSSELNVNALELDDSALYLCASIEAGGRSGELFFGEGSRLTVL.

This chain joins TRBV29-1 and TRBJ2-5, with D perhaps matching TRBD2 (7 bases). Germline V gene sequence: CDR1 SQVTM, CDR2 ANQGSEA. Trimming removed 6 bases at V and 5 bases at J, with 13 bases between. The CDR3 spans 12 residues. The CDR3 DNA reads TGCAGCGTACCCAGGGGAGGGGAGACCCAGTACTTC. This sequence encodes CSVPRGGETQYF.

The chain uses TRBV7-2 and TRBJ2-7; 9 bases map to TRBD1. CDR3 length: 15 amino acids. Germline V gene lookup returns CDR1 SGHTA and CDR2 FQGNSA. V dropped 4 bases and J dropped 6; count of bases not matched to a gene: 10. Here the CDR3 DNA reads TGTGCCAGCAGCTCGGTCCGACAGGGGGTACGCGAGCAGTACTTC. This codes for CASSSVRQGVREQYF.

This chain joins TRBV7-9 and TRBJ1-1; 7 nucleotides line up with TRBD1. Per germline, CDR1 SEHNR and CDR2 FQNEAQ (reference sequence). There are 13 residues in the CDR3. The V and J ends lost 5 bases and 4 bases, in that order; junction bases with no gene match: 4. The DNA for the CDR3 is TGTGCCAGCAGCCAACAGGGGTTCACTGAAGCTTTCTTT. Its protein is CASSQQGFTEAFF.

The chain has TRBV4-3 and TRBJ2-3; 14 nucleotides agree with TRBD2. V was clipped by 1 base and J by 10 bases; unmatched bases: 10. The V gene's germline CDR1 is LGHNA and CDR2 YSLEER. The CDR3 is 17 amino acids. The CDR3 sequence: CASSQGGLAGGLEAQYF. The CDR3 DNA follows: TGCGCCAGCAGCCAAGGCGGACTAGCGGGGGGCCTGGAAGCGCAGTATTTT.

CDR3 in amino acids: CASMGDRPSSGGTEAFF. DNA for the CDR3: TGTGCCAGCATGGGGGACAGGCCTTCCTCCGGAGGCACTGAAGCTTTCTTT. This chain connects TRBV27 to TRBJ1-1, with TRBD1 matching over 8 bases. CDR1 is MNHEY, CDR2 SMNVEV, per germline (reference sequence). This CDR3 comprises 17 residues. With 7 bases clipped from V and 4 bases from J, the junction kept 17 bases outside the gene matches.

About this clone itself: An end of the junction does not agree with germline; a read error may underlie this. J is TRBJ2-2 and V is TRBV5-6, with 9 bases identical to TRBD2. Germline values: CDR1 SGHDT, CDR2 YYEEEE. This CDR3 region has 18 residues. The CDR3 is CAGSPRVAGGWLDGELFF. CDR3 nucleotide sequence: TGTGCCGGCAGCCCCCGGGTCGCGGGGGGGTGGCTAGACGGGGAGCTGTTTTTT.

CDR3 amino acids: CASSQGSFDTQYF. The CDR3 nucleotides read TGTGCCAGCAGCCAGGGGAGTTTTGATACGCAGTATTTT. The rearrangement uses TRBV14 and TRBJ2-3, with D tentatively TRBD2 (5 bases). Germline CDR1 reads SGHDN; CDR2 reads FVKESK. The V gene lost 3 bases and the J gene lost 6 bases, with 10 bases spanning the gap. The CDR3 is made up of 13 amino acids.

This clone was recorded only once. J is TRBJ2-7 and V is TRBV2; 9 bases agree with TRBD2. Unmatched junction bases numbered 12, after V lost 3 bases and J lost 3 bases. The germline V gene has CDR1 SNHLY and CDR2 FYNNEI. The CDR3 has 17 amino acids. CDR3 residues: CASSDQGLRGGSYEQYF. The CDR3 nucleotides are TGTGCCAGCAGTGATCAGGGGTTGCGGGGGGGCAGCTACGAGCAGTACTTC.

The chain combines TRBV27 with TRBJ2-5, with 7 bases matching TRBD2. J was trimmed by 5 bases and V by 4 bases; bases with no gene match: 19. Per the germline V gene, CDR1 is MNHEY and CDR2 is SMNVEV (reference sequence). CDR3 length equals 18 residues. In nucleotides, the CDR3 is TGTGCCAGCAGTTCCACACAGTCGACTAGCAAATTTAGCGAGACCCAGTACTTC. Its translation: CASSSTQSTSKFSETQYF.

CDR3 in DNA: TGTGCCAGCAGCAAACTCAGGGACAGGGGGCAAGAGACCCAGTACTTC. As protein: CASSKLRDRGQETQYF. This chain links TRBV7-9 with TRBJ2-5, with 11 bases that match TRBD1. CDR1 is SEHNR and CDR2 is FQNEAQ in the germline V gene (reference sequence). With V trimmed by 5 bases and J by 2 bases, 7 bases remained unmatched. CDR3 length: 16 residues.

This clone was observed a handful of times. CDR3 loop: CASSYSIGGYADTQYF. CDR3 DNA sequence: TGTGCCAGCAGTTACTCGATAGGGGGCTATGCAGATACGCAGTATTTT. V is TRBV6-5 and J is TRBJ2-3, with 7 bases identical to TRBD1. V lost 0 bases to trimming and J lost 4 bases; unmatched junction nucleotides: 7. Per the germline V gene, CDR1 is MNHEY and CDR2 is SVGAGI. This CDR3 has 16 amino acids.

The chain employs TRBV10-1 and TRBJ1-1, with D maybe TRBD1 (6 bases). The CDR3 is 16 residues long. V lost 3 bases to trimming and J lost 1 base, with 15 bases between them. Germline V gene data show CDR1 as WNHNN and CDR2 as SYGVQD (reference sequence). The CDR3 reads CASSDRGRQENTEAFF. The CDR3, as DNA: TGCGCCAGCAGTGATAGGGGACGACAGGAGAACACTGAAGCTTTCTTT.

The chain is built from TRBV9 and TRBJ2-5; D gene ambiguous. The CDR3 has 16 residues. Germline loops: CDR1 SGDLS, CDR2 YYNGEE. Trimming shortened V by 4 bases and J by 5 bases, and 21 bases separated the two germline ends. The chain's CDR3 is CASSTMSRSPPETQYF. The CDR3 DNA sequence: TGTGCCAGCAGCACTATGTCCCGGTCCCCCCCGGAGACCCAGTACTTC.

The chain links TRBV11-2 to TRBJ1-3; D is perhaps TRBD1 (6 bases). Germline V gene lookup returns CDR1 SGHAT and CDR2 FQNNGV. The V and J ends lost 3 bases and 4 bases respectively, with 16 bases between them. The CDR3 length is 16 residues. The CDR3 DNA reads TGTGCCAGCAGCTTCGGCAGGGGACTATCGGGAAACACCATATATTTT. Translation gives CASSFGRGLSGNTIYF.

The gene calls are TRBV6-6 and TRBJ2-2; weak D call: TRBD1 (6 bases). Trimming took off 5 bases at V and 7 bases at J, with 17 bases between the two ends. The CDR3 runs to 15 residues. Germline CDR1 is MNHNY and CDR2 is SVGAGI (reference sequence). The CDR3 reads CASSIRGGDGGELFF. The CDR3 coding sequence is TGTGCCAGCAGTATCAGGGGCGGAGATGGCGGGGAGCTGTTTTTT.

The rearrangement joins TRBV5-1 to TRBJ2-7; 7 bases map to TRBD1. The V and J ends lost 6 bases and 4 bases, in that order; junction bases with no gene match: 10. CDR1 and CDR2 (germline): SGHRS, YFSETQ. The CDR3 extends over 14 amino acids. The CDR3 here is CASKIQDRTYEQYF. CDR3 DNA sequence: TGCGCCAGCAAGATACAGGACAGGACATACGAGCAGTACTTC.

The chain combines TRBV28 with TRBJ2-5; TRBD2 agrees at 8 bases. V was clipped by 3 bases and J by 8 bases; unmatched bases: 11. Looked up from germline, CDR1 is MDHEN and CDR2 is SYDVKM. The CDR3 has 15 residues. CDR3 residues: CASSLLSGGQRTQYF. The CDR3 DNA follows: TGTGCCAGCAGTTTGTTGAGCGGGGGCCAAAGAACCCAGTACTTC.

This chain connects TRBV7-9 to TRBJ2-2; the match to TRBD1 covers 8 bases. Germline CDR1 reads SEHNR; CDR2 reads FQNEAQ (reference sequence). Trimming cost V 6 bases and J 6 bases; bases outside gene matches: 6. The CDR3 runs 14 residues. The CDR3, as DNA: TGTGCCAGCAGACAGACAGGGGAGCCCGGGGAGCTGTTTTTT. This sequence encodes CASRQTGEPGELFF.